The present T cell receptor (beta chain) was sequenced within a study of identical twins. TCRdb re-called the 5' RACE reads with MiXCR, one entry per CDR3 protein. The sample has 700,000 or so distinct CDR3 sequences; around 20% are singletons. Trimming took 10 bases from V and 7 from J; bases not matched to a gene: 6. CDR1 SGHVT and CDR2 SQSDAQ come from the germline V gene. CDR3 length: 11 residues. This sample was also put to use in a study of T cells expressing NK-cell markers. That work adds: TCR beta repertoires came from sorted CD3+CD56+NKG2C+, CD3+CD56+NKG2C- and CD3+CD56-NKG2C+ T cells.

This TCR was sampled from a woman between 18 and 29 years old in good health. The chain couples TRBV7-4 to TRBJ2-7; TRBD2 matches at 8 bases. Sample: PBMCs. As DNA, the CDR3 is TGTGCCATCAGGGAGCGGGAGGAGCAGTACTTC. Translated: CAIREREEQYF.